The rows below give T cell receptor beta chains drawn from one sample of a study of immune cell composition in non-small cell lung cancer. Libraries were prepared by immunoSEQ multiplex PCR; TCRdb keeps only in-frame clonotypes and omits some of them. The sample has around 16,000 clones; about three quarters are singletons. This sample was also put to use in a study of CD4 T cells in lung cancer.

Sequenced input: non-adjacent lung tissue. These receptors came from a human donor with non-small cell lung cancer. CDR3s include the opening cysteine and the closing phenylalanine or tryptophan. Each record gives: J gene, V gene, clone size, CDR3 length, D gene, CDR3 protein, CDR3 DNA. The D gene is left open where the match is weak. Size is omitted from some rows. Given values are once, few, many or a class for expanded clones.

J gene: TRBJ2-1
V gene: TRBV6-1
clone size: medium-sized
CDR3 length: 12
D gene: .
CDR3 protein: CASSDTYIEQFF
CDR3 DNA: TGTGCCAGCAGTGATACCTATATTGAGCAGTTCTTC

J gene: TRBJ2-6
V gene: TRBV30
clone size: .
CDR3 length: 14
D gene: .
CDR3 protein: CAWRLGAGANVLTF
CDR3 DNA: TGTGCCTGGAGGTTGGGGGCTGGGGCCAACGTCCTGACTTTC

J gene: TRBJ2-7
V gene: TRBV30
clone size: .
CDR3 length: 14
D gene: .
CDR3 protein: CAWSVGGGGYEQYF
CDR3 DNA: TGTGCCTGGAGTGTTGGAGGGGGCGGCTACGAGCAGTACTTC

J gene: TRBJ2-3
V gene: TRBV19
clone size: .
CDR3 length: 16
D gene: .
CDR3 protein: CASSTHGELDTDTQYF
CDR3 DNA: TGTGCCAGTAGTACCCATGGAGAGCTAGACACAGATACGCAGTATTTT

J gene: TRBJ1-2
V gene: TRBV6-6
clone size: .
CDR3 length: 11
D gene: .
CDR3 protein: CASTMGGSDTF
CDR3 DNA: TGTGCCAGCACAATGGGGGGTAGTGACACCTTC

J gene: TRBJ1-1
V gene: TRBV2
clone size: few
CDR3 length: 13
D gene: TRBD1
CDR3 protein: CASSGQVNTEAFF
CDR3 DNA: TGTGCCAGCTCGGGACAGGTGAACACTGAAGCTTTCTTT

J gene: TRBJ1-4
V gene: TRBV4-3
clone size: .
CDR3 length: 17
D gene: TRBD1
CDR3 protein: CASSQDARGGSGEKLFF
CDR3 DNA: TGCGCCAGCAGCCAAGATGCCAGGGGGGGCTCGGGTGAAAAACTGTTTTTT

J gene: TRBJ1-4
V gene: TRBV5-6
clone size: .
CDR3 length: 18
D gene: .
CDR3 protein: CASSLLLAGNNEDEKLFF
CDR3 DNA: TGTGCCAGCAGCCTGCTGCTGGCAGGGAACAATGAGGATGAAAAACTGTTTTTT

J gene: TRBJ1-6
V gene: TRBV16
clone size: .
CDR3 length: 14
D gene: .
CDR3 protein: CASSQVRANSPLHF
CDR3 DNA: TGTGCCAGCAGCCAAGTTCGGGCCAATTCACCCCTCCACTTT

J gene: TRBJ1-4
V gene: TRBV7-2
clone size: .
CDR3 length: 13
D gene: .
CDR3 protein: CASTNTVGEKLFF
CDR3 DNA: TGTGCCAGCACCAACACCGTGGGGGAAAAACTGTTTTTT

J gene: TRBJ2-1
V gene: TRBV6-4
clone size: .
CDR3 length: 15
D gene: .
CDR3 protein: CASSPTVSSYNEQFF
CDR3 DNA: TGTGCCAGCAGCCCCACCGTTAGCTCCTACAATGAGCAGTTCTTC

J gene: TRBJ2-2
V gene: TRBV5-5
clone size: .
CDR3 length: 16
D gene: .
CDR3 protein: CASSLGPSENTGELFF
CDR3 DNA: TGTGCCAGCAGCTTGGGTCCGTCTGAGAACACCGGGGAGCTGTTTTTT

J gene: TRBJ2-1
V gene: TRBV5-4
clone size: once
CDR3 length: 15
D gene: TRBD2
CDR3 protein: CASSPGTSSYNEQFF
CDR3 DNA: TGTGCCAGCAGCCCCGGGACTAGCTCCTACAATGAGCAGTTCTTC

J gene: TRBJ1-2
V gene: TRBV25-1
clone size: .
CDR3 length: 11
D gene: TRBD1
CDR3 protein: CAIRTGNGYTF
CDR3 DNA: TGTGCCATCCGGACAGGGAACGGCTACACCTTC

J gene: TRBJ2-2
V gene: TRBV19
clone size: medium-sized
CDR3 length: 16
D gene: TRBD1
CDR3 protein: CASSGSTGGDVGELFF
CDR3 DNA: TGTGCCAGTAGTGGATCGACAGGGGGCGATGTCGGGGAGCTGTTTTTT